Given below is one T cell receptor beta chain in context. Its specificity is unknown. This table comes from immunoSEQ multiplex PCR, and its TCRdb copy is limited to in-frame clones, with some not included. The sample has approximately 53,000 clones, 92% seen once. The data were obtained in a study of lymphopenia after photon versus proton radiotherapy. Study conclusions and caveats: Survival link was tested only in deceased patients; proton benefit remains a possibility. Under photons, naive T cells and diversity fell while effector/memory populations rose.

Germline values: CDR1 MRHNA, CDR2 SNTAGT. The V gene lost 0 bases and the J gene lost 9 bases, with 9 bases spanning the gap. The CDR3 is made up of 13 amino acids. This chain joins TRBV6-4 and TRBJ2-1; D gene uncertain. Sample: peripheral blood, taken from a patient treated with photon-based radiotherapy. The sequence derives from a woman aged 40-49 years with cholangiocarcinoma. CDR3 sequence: CASSDSFGAEQFF. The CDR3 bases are TGTGCCAGCAGTGACTCGTTTGGCGCTGAGCAGTTCTTC.